This T cell receptor (beta chain) originates from a study of T cell changes during pregnancy in multiple sclerosis (dated by TCRdb to 2018 to 2020). Turning to the overall study: Changes in the T cell repertoire over the course of pregnancy were examined in this study in women with multiple sclerosis.

This clone appeared a few times. Its cognate antigen has yet to be identified. One base away there is no much larger clone; base qualities are not given. The library was made by the immunoSEQ multiplex PCR assay. The source is immuneACCESS, and TCRdb retained only in-frame sequences with V and J called. Part of the clones is not carried over; for the studies checked, unresolved V genes explain less than half of this, and the remainder is unexplained. A total of roughly 74,000 clones appear in this sample, approximately 91% of them only once. The biggest ten clones account for 3% to 3.5% of the sample. Sequencing used peripheral blood, obtained before pregnancy. The source is a female donor with multiple sclerosis, enrolled in a pregnancy study.

The nucleotide sequence is TGTGCCAGCAGCAAACGAGGGGCGGGGCAAGAGACCCAGTACTTC. Translation gives CASSKRGAGQETQYF. The chain is assembled from TRBV7-9 and TRBJ2-5, and TRBD2 may be the D gene, going by 6 matching bases. The junction shows trimming of 5 bases on V and 2 bases on J, plus 15 bases between the germline ends. The CDR3 spans 15 residues, from the cysteine through the phenylalanine. Kept here is only the CDR3 DNA, which spans 45 bases and is read in frame from base 1. CDR1 SEHNR and CDR2 FQNEAQ are derived from the germline V gene (reference sequence).